This T cell receptor beta chain was recovered during a study of T cell repertoires in cytomegalovirus infection. Germline values: CDR1 MNHNS, CDR2 SASEGT. The CDR3 is 14 residues long. V lost 3 bases, J lost 1 base, and 9 bases lay in between. TCRdb reanalysed the reads using MiXCR and keeps one entry per CDR3 protein. This table has 830,000 or so distinct CDR3 sequences, approximately 29% appearing once. A word on this clonotype: Its cognate antigen is unknown.

J is TRBJ1-1 and V is TRBV6-1; D is unclear. The sample was cultured CD8+ T cells from PBMCs, taken from culture after CMV antigen stimulation. The TCR comes from a human donor in good health (CMV status not recorded). Some clones in this sample may be carry-over from other donors' samples. The CDR3 coding sequence is TGTGCCAGCAGTGACGCGGGAGGGAACACTGAAGCTTTCTTT. It yields the protein CASSDAGGNTEAFF.